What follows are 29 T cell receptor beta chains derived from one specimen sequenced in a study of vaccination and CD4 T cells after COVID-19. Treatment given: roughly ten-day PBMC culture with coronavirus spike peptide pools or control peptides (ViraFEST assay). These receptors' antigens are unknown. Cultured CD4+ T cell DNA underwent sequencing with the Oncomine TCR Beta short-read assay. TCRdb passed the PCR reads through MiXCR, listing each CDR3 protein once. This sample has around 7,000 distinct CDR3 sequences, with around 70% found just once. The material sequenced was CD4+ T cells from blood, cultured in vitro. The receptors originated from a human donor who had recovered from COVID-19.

The CDR3, as DNA: TGCAGTGCTAGAGATGGACAGAGAATGACCGGGGAGCTGTTTTTT. This sequence encodes CSARDGQRMTGELFF. The genes are TRBV20-1 and TRBJ2-2, with D possibly matching TRBD1 (6 bases). There are 15 residues in the CDR3. Germline values: CDR1 DFQATT, CDR2 SNEGSKA (reference sequence). Trimming took 0 bases from V and 5 from J, leaving 13 bases between them.

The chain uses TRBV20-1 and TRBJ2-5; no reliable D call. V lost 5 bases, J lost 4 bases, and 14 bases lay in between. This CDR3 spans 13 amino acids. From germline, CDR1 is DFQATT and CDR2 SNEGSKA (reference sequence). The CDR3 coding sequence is TGCAGTGCTGAGCTTTCCCCTACAGAGACCCAGTACTTC. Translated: CSAELSPTETQYF.

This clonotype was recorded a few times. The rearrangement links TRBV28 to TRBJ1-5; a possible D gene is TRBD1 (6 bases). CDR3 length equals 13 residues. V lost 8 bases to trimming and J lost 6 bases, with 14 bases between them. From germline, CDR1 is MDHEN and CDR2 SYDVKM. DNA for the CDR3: TGTGCCAGCGGGGGGGCACGTCGTCAGCCCCAGCATTTT. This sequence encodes CASGGARRQPQHF. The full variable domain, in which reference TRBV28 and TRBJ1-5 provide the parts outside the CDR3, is DVKVTQSSRYLVKRTGEKVFLECVQDMDHENMFWYRQDPGLGLRLIYFSYDVKMKEKGDIPEGYSVSREKKERFSLILESASTNQTSMYLCASGGARRQPQHFGDGTRLSIL.

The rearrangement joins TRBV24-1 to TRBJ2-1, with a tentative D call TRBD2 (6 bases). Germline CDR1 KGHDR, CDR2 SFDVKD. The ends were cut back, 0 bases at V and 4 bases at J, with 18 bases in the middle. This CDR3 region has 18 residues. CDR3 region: CATSDLLSGGPGYNEQFF. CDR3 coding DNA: TGTGCCACCAGTGATTTGCTGTCTGGAGGGCCGGGATACAATGAGCAGTTCTTC.

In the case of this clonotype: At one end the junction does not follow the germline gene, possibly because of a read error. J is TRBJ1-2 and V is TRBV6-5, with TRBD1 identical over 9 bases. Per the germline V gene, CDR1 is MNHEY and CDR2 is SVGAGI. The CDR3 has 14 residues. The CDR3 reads CASSSQGAGYVYTF. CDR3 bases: TGTGCCAGCAGTTCACAGGGGGCGGGCTATGTCTACACCTTC.

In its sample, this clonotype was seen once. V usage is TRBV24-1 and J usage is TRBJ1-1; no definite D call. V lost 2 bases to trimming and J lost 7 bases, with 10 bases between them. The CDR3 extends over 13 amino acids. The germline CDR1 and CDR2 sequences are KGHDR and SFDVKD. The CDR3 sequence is CATSDWGKGEAFF. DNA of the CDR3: TGTGCCACCAGTGATTGGGGTAAGGGTGAAGCTTTCTTT.

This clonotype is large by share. The CDR3 DNA sequence: TGTGCCAGCAGTTCCGGGACACTACTCTACGAGCAGTACTTC. Translation: CASSSGTLLYEQYF. This sequence joins TRBV27 and TRBJ2-7, with a weak D call TRBD1 (6 bases). Looked up from germline, CDR1 is MNHEY and CDR2 is SMNVEV (reference sequence). Trimming left V 4 bases short and J 3 bases short, with 13 bases between. The CDR3 covers 14 residues.

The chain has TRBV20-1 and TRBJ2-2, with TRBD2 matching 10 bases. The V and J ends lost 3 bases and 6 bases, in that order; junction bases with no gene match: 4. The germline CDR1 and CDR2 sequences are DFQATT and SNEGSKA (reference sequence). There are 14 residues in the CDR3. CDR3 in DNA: TGCAGTGCTAGGCTAGCGGGAGAGTCCGGGGAGCTGTTTTTT. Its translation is CSARLAGESGELFF.

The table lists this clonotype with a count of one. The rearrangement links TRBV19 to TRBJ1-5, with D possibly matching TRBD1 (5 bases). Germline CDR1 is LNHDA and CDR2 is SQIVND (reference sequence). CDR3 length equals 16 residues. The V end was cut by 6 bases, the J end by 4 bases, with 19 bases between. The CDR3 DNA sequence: TGTGCCAGTAGAATTGACAGACTGGGGGAGAATCAGCCCCAGCATTTT. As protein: CASRIDRLGENQPQHF.

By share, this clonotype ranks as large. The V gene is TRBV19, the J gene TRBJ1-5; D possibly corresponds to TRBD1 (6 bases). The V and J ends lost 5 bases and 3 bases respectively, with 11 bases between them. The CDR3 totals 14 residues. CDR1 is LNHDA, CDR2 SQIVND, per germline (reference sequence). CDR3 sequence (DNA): TGTGCCAGTAGTCTCCGGGACACCAATCAGCCCCAGCATTTT. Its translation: CASSLRDTNQPQHF.

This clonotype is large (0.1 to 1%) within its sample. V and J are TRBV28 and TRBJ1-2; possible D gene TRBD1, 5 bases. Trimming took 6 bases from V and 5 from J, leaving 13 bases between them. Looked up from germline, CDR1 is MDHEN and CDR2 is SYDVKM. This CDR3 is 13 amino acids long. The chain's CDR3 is CASRPRDVYGYTF. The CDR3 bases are TGTGCCAGCAGACCCCGGGACGTATATGGCTACACCTTC.

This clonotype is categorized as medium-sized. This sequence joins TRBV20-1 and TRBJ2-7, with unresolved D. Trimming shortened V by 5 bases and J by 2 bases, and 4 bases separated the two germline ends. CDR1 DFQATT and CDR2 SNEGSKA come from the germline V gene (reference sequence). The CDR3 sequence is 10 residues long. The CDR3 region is CSASTYEQYF. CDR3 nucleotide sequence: TGCAGTGCTTCCACCTACGAGCAGTACTTC.

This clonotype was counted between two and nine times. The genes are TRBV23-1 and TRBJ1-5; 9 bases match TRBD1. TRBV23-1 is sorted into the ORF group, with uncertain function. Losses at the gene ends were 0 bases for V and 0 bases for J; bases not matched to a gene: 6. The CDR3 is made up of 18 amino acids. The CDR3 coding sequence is TGCGCCAGCAGTCAATCCGACGGGACAGGGTATAGCAATCAGCCCCAGCATTTT. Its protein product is CASSQSDGTGYSNQPQHF.

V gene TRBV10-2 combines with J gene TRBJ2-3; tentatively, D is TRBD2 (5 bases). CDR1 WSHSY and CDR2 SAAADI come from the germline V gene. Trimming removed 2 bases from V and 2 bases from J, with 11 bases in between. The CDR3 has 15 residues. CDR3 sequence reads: CASSEPRAATDTQYF. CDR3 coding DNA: TGCGCCAGCAGTGAGCCGCGGGCGGCCACAGATACGCAGTATTTT.

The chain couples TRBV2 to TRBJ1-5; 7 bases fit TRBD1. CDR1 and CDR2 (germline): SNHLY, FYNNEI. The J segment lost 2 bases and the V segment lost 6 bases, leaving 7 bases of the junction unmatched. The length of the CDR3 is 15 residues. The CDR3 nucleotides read TGTGCCAGCAGGGAATGGGACAGCCGCAATCAGCCCCAGCATTTT. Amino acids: CASREWDSRNQPQHF.

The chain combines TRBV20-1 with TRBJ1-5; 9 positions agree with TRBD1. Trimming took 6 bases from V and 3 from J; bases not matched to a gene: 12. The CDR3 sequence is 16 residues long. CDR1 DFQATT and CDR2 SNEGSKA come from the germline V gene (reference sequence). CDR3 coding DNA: TGCAGTGCAACTTCGGGACAGGGCGATATCAATCAGCCCCAGCATTTT. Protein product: CSATSGQGDINQPQHF.

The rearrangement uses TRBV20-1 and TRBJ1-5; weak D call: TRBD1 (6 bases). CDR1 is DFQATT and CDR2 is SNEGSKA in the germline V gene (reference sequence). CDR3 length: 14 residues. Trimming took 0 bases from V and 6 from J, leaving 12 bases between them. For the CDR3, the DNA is TGCAGTGCTAGAGATGGGGGGCGGCTTCAGCCCCAGCATTTT. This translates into CSARDGGRLQPQHF.

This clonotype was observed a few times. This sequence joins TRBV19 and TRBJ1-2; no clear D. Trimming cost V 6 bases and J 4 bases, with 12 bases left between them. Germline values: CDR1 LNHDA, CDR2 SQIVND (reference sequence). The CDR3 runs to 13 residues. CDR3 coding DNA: TGTGCCAGTAGGAACGCCGGCCTCTATGGCTACACCTTC. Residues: CASRNAGLYGYTF.

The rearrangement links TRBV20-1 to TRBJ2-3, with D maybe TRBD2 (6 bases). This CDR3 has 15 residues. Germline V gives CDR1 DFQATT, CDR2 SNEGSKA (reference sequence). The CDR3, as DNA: TGCAGCAAAGCCCAAAGGGGACTGGATCGGGATACGCAGTATTTT. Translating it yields CSKAQRGLDRDTQYF.

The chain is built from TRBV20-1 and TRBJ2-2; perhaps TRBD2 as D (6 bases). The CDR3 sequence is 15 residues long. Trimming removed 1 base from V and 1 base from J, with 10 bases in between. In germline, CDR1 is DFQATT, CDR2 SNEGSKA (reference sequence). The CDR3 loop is CSARGAGRNTGELFF. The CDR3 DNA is TGCAGTGCTAGAGGGGCGGGACGGAACACCGGGGAGCTGTTTTTT.

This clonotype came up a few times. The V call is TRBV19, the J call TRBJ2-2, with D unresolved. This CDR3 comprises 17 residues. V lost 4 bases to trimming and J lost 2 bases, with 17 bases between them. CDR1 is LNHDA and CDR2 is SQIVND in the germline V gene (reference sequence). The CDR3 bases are TGTGCCAGTAGTACTCCGACCCCCATCGCTAACACCGGGGAGCTGTTTTTT. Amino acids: CASSTPTPIANTGELFF.

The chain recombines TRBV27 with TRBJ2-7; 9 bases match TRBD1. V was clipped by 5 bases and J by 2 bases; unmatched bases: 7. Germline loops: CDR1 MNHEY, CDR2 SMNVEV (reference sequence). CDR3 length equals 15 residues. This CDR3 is CASSPRTGVAYEQYF. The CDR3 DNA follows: TGTGCCAGCAGTCCCCGGACAGGGGTGGCCTACGAGCAGTACTTC.

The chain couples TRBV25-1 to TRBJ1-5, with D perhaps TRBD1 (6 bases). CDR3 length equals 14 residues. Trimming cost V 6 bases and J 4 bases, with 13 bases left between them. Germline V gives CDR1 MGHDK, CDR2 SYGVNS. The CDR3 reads CASSGGGWNQPQHF. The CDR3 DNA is TGTGCCAGCAGCGGCGGGGGCTGGAATCAGCCCCAGCATTTT.

In DNA, the CDR3 is TGTGCCAGCAGGACCGGACAGGGGGTCGGTCAGCCCCAGCATTTT. Its translation: CASRTGQGVGQPQHF. The chain has TRBV6-2 or TRBV6-3 and TRBJ1-5, with 10 nucleotides matching TRBD1. The V gene end was trimmed by 6 bases and the J gene end by 6 bases; junction bases not matched to a gene: 8. This CDR3 has 15 amino acids. The V gene's germline CDR1 is MNHEY and CDR2 SVGEGT.

As DNA, the CDR3 is TGCAGTGCCCAAATAACCAGCCTCAATCAGCCCCAGCATTTT. This gives the protein CSAQITSLNQPQHF. This chain connects TRBV20-1 to TRBJ1-5; D remains ambiguous. The V and J ends lost 6 bases and 3 bases respectively, with 15 bases between them. This CDR3 contains 14 residues. Germline-derived CDR1 and CDR2 are DFQATT and SNEGSKA (reference sequence).

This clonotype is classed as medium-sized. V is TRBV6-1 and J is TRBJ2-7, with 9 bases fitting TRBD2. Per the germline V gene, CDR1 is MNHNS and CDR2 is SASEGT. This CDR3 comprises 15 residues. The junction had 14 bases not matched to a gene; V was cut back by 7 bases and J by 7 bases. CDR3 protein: CASTRPGTSSWEQYF. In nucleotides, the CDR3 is TGTGCCAGCACTAGACCCGGGACTAGCTCCTGGGAGCAGTACTTC.

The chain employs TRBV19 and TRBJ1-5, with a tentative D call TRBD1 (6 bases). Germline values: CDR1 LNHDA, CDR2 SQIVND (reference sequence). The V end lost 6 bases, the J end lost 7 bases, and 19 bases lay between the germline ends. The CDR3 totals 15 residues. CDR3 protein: CASSPTGTLYQPQHF. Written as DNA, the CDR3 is TGTGCCAGTAGCCCGACCGGGACACTCTACCAGCCCCAGCATTTT. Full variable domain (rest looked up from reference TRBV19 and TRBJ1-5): DGGITQSPKYLFRKEGQNVTLSCEQNLNHDAMYWYRQDPGQGLRLIYYSQIVNDFQKGDIAEGYSVSREKKESFPLTVTSAQKNPTAFYLCASSPTGTLYQPQHFGDGTRLSIL.

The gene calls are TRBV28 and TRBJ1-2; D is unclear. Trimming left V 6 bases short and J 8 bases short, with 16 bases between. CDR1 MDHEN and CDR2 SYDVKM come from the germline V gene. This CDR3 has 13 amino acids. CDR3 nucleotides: TGTGCCAGCAGGTCCCCCGGACTGGTAGGCTACACCTTC. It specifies CASRSPGLVGYTF.

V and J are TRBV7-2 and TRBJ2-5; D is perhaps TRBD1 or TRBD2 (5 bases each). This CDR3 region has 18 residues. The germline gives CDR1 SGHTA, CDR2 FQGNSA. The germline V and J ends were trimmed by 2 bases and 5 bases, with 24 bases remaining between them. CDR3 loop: CASSLKGPGLADTETQYF. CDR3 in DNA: TGTGCCAGCAGCTTAAAAGGCCCGGGGCTAGCAGACACGGAGACCCAGTACTTC.